This passage covers 25 T cell receptor beta chains from one sample sequenced in a study of blood T cell repertoires in COVID-19. The data were produced by immunoSEQ multiplex PCR, yet TCRdb's version contains in-frame clones alone and is incomplete. In the table there are some 170,000 clones, approximately 95% of which are singletons. The specimen sequenced was peripheral blood. These TCRs come from a woman aged 60-70 years with COVID-19, enrolled during active disease.

This rearrangement joins TRBV6-5 to TRBJ1-6; TRBD1 might be the D (5 bases). Germline CDR1 is MNHEY and CDR2 is SVGAGI. V lost 7 bases to trimming and J lost 7 bases, with 11 bases between them. The CDR3 extends over 13 amino acids. The CDR3 sequence: CASTRGGNSPLHF. In nucleotides, the CDR3 is TGTGCCAGCACCCGGGGGGGGAATTCACCCCTCCACTTT.

This clone showed up just once. The chain employs TRBV3-1 (or the pseudogene TRBV3-2) and TRBJ1-1; D possibly corresponds to TRBD1 (6 bases). The CDR3 contains 13 residues. Germline CDR1 is LGHDT and CDR2 is YNNKEL (reference sequence). Trimming shortened V by 4 bases and J by 4 bases, and 10 bases separated the two germline ends. The CDR3 DNA follows: TGTGCCAGCAGCCTGGTCAGGGGCACTGAAGCTTTCTTT. Its translation is CASSLVRGTEAFF.

V usage is TRBV14 and J usage is TRBJ1-1, with TRBD1 matching over 8 bases. CDR1 is SGHDN and CDR2 is FVKESK in the germline V gene. The length of the CDR3 is 16 residues. With 2 bases clipped from V and 0 bases from J, the junction kept 5 bases outside the gene matches. The CDR3 is CASSQRRQGLNTEAFF. DNA of the CDR3: TGTGCCAGCAGCCAAAGAAGACAGGGGCTGAACACTGAAGCTTTCTTT.

Only one count was recorded for this clone. V and J are TRBV29-1 and TRBJ2-7; possibly TRBD2 for D (7 bases). The CDR3 is 14 amino acids. Trimming pared 5 bases from V and 5 bases from J, leaving 19 bases between. Germline V CDR1 and CDR2: SQVTM, ANQGSEA. Here the CDR3 reads CSVRCGEGGDEQYF. In DNA, the CDR3 is TGCAGCGTTAGATGCGGGGAGGGGGGCGACGAGCAGTACTTC.

The rearrangement joins TRBV4-3 to TRBJ1-1, with D unclear. This CDR3 contains 16 residues. The germline V and J ends were trimmed by 4 bases and 0 bases, with 15 bases remaining between them. Germline V gene lookup returns CDR1 LGHNA and CDR2 YSLEER. CDR3 DNA sequence: TGCGCCAGCAGCCGAACCCCGGGTCTAATGAACACTGAAGCTTTCTTT. The encoded protein is CASSRTPGLMNTEAFF.

The rearrangement joins TRBV6-5 to TRBJ2-7; D is perhaps TRBD1 (5 bases). CDR1 and CDR2 from the germline V gene are MNHEY and SVGAGI. V gave up 5 bases and J gave up 2 bases, with 13 bases separating them. This CDR3 comprises 14 residues. The CDR3 bases are TGTGCCAGCAGTCCCTCGGACACTCCCTACGAGCAGTACTTC. Translated: CASSPSDTPYEQYF.

J is TRBJ1-2 and V is TRBV5-1, with D maybe TRBD1 (5 bases). The CDR3 consists of 15 residues. Germline V gene data show CDR1 as SGHRS and CDR2 as YFSETQ. The ends were cut back, 0 bases at V and 4 bases at J, with 13 bases in the middle. The CDR3 sequence: CASSLGDGSSYGYTF. The CDR3 bases are TGCGCCAGCAGCTTGGGGGACGGGAGTAGCTATGGCTACACCTTC.

The chain recombines TRBV9 with TRBJ2-3, with a tentative D call TRBD1 (7 bases). Trimming removed 2 bases from V and 6 bases from J, with 19 bases in between. The germline V gene encodes CDR1 SGDLS and CDR2 YYNGEE. This CDR3 region has 16 residues. Here the CDR3 reads CASSVDGGGAGDTQYF. The CDR3 bases are TGTGCCAGCAGCGTTGACGGAGGGGGCGCAGGGGATACGCAGTATTTT.

The chain recombines TRBV19 with TRBJ1-1; tentatively, D is TRBD1 (5 bases). The CDR3 is 12 residues long. The V end lost 8 bases, the J end lost 4 bases, and 11 bases lay between the germline ends. CDR1 and CDR2 (germline): LNHDA, SQIVND (reference sequence). The CDR3 DNA is TGTGCCAGTGAGGCAGGGCCCACTGAAGCTTTCTTT. Its protein is CASEAGPTEAFF.

A few counts support this clone. The rearrangement links TRBV10-3 to TRBJ2-7; D possibly corresponds to TRBD1 (6 bases). This CDR3 region has 13 residues. Germline V gene data show CDR1 as ENHRY and CDR2 as SYGVKD. The V end lost 4 bases, the J end lost 5 bases, and 12 bases lay between the germline ends. CDR3 protein: CAISAMGHDEQYF. The CDR3 DNA sequence: TGTGCCATCAGTGCAATGGGACATGACGAGCAGTACTTC.

The chain carries TRBV27 and TRBJ1-1, with TRBD1 identical over 9 bases. With V trimmed by 3 bases and J by 1 base, 3 bases remained unmatched. The CDR3 totals 15 residues. Germline V gene lookup returns CDR1 MNHEY and CDR2 SMNVEV (reference sequence). CDR3 region: CASSLMTGGNTEAFF. DNA for the CDR3: TGTGCCAGCAGTTTGATGACAGGGGGGAACACTGAAGCTTTCTTT.

The V call is TRBV27, the J call TRBJ2-3; 10 bases line up with TRBD2. J gave up 5 bases and V 2 bases, and 1 base lay outside the gene matches. The CDR3 is 14 amino acids. CDR1 and CDR2 (germline): MNHEY, SMNVEV (reference sequence). This CDR3 reads CASSLQRGGDTQYF. The CDR3 coding sequence is TGTGCCAGCAGTTTACAGCGGGGGGGAGATACGCAGTATTTT.

V usage is TRBV15 and J usage is TRBJ1-1; D uncertain. CDR3 length equals 15 residues. CDR1 LNHNV and CDR2 YYDKDF come from the germline V gene (reference sequence). Trimming took off 2 bases at V and 1 base at J, with 11 bases between the two ends. The CDR3 region is CATSRRITENTEAFF. DNA for the CDR3: TGTGCCACCAGCAGAAGAATTACAGAGAACACTGAAGCTTTCTTT. The full variable domain, completed using reference TRBV15 and TRBJ1-1, is DAMVIQNPRYQVTQFGKPVTLSCSQTLNHNVMYWYQQKSSQAPKLLFHYYDKDFNNEADTPDNFQSRRPNTSFCFLDIRSPGLGDTAMYLCATSRRITENTEAFFGQGTRLTVV.

V and J are TRBV18 and TRBJ1-1; D is undetermined. Germline CDR1 is KGHSH and CDR2 is LQKENI. The CDR3 consists of 16 residues. Trimming removed 1 base from V and 0 bases from J, with 12 bases in between. Here the CDR3 DNA reads TGTGCCAGCTCACCACGGCAGGCTAAAATGAACACTGAAGCTTTCTTT. It translates to CASSPRQAKMNTEAFF.

The chain recombines TRBV4-2 with TRBJ1-6, with 8 bases fitting TRBD1. V shed 1 base and J 7 bases; nucleotides not matched to a gene: 9. Germline CDR1 and CDR2: LGHNA and YNFKEQ. The CDR3 consists of 17 residues. The CDR3, as DNA: TGTGCCAGCAGCCAAGTTCCCCAGGGGGCAGGGAATTCACCCCTCCACTTT. Protein: CASSQVPQGAGNSPLHF.

V is TRBV7-9 and J is TRBJ2-2; 12 nucleotides agree with TRBD2. CDR3 length: 17 amino acids. V shed 3 bases and J 7 bases; nucleotides not matched to a gene: 9. Germline values: CDR1 SEHNR, CDR2 FQNEAQ (reference sequence). The CDR3 nucleotides read TGTGCCAGCAGCTTTTCCGGGACTAGCGGGCGTATCGGGGAGCTGTTTTTT. Translated, it gives CASSFSGTSGRIGELFF.

The genes are TRBV5-1 and TRBJ2-3; 7 nucleotides match TRBD2. The CDR3 loop spans 15 amino acids. The J segment lost 3 bases and the V segment lost 7 bases, leaving 11 bases of the junction unmatched. The V gene's germline CDR1 is SGHRS and CDR2 YFSETQ. Written as DNA, the CDR3 is TGCGCCAGCTCCGGAAGCGGGGCCAATACAGATACGCAGTATTTT. Its translation is CASSGSGANTDTQYF.

The genes are TRBV19 and TRBJ1-1, with 7 bases fitting TRBD1. Germline V gives CDR1 LNHDA, CDR2 SQIVND (reference sequence). V shed 3 bases, J shed 7 bases, and the junction held 8 bases outside the gene matches. CDR3 length: 14 residues. The DNA for the CDR3 is TGTGCCAGTAGTATCGACAGGGATAAAGGTGAAGCTTTCTTT. Its protein is CASSIDRDKGEAFF.

The gene calls are TRBV19 and TRBJ1-1, with no clear D. The CDR3 runs 12 residues. Germline V gene data show CDR1 as LNHDA and CDR2 as SQIVND (reference sequence). Trimming removed 5 bases from V and 0 bases from J, with 4 bases in between. This chain's CDR3 is CASSYLNTEAFF. The CDR3 region has the DNA TGTGCCAGTAGTTACTTGAACACTGAAGCTTTCTTT.

The chain is built from TRBV4-2 and TRBJ2-1; 11 bases align to TRBD1. The germline gives CDR1 LGHNA, CDR2 YNFKEQ. The length of the CDR3 is 16 residues. Losses at the gene ends were 4 bases for V and 7 bases for J; bases not matched to a gene: 9. This CDR3 is CASSPGEGQGENEQFF. As DNA, the CDR3 is TGTGCCAGCAGCCCTGGGGAGGGACAGGGGGAAAATGAGCAGTTCTTC.

This clone was recorded only once. The chain is built from TRBV4-3 and TRBJ1-2, with D perhaps matching TRBD1 (6 bases). This CDR3 has 14 amino acids. CDR1 and CDR2 (germline): LGHNA, YSLEER. Trimming shortened V by 3 bases and J by 5 bases, and 13 bases separated the two germline ends. CDR3 DNA: TGCGCCAGCAGCCAGCAGGAGAGGGGGTATGGCTACACCTTC. Translation: CASSQQERGYGYTF.

The V gene is TRBV2, the J gene TRBJ2-1; 7 bases match TRBD2. The CDR3 length is 15 residues. The J segment lost 4 bases and the V segment lost 6 bases, leaving 9 bases of the junction unmatched. Germline CDR1 and CDR2: SNHLY and FYNNEI. The CDR3 region has the DNA TGTGCCAGCAGGGAGCTAGCGGTTAAATACAATGAGCAGTTCTTC. Translating it yields CASRELAVKYNEQFF.

This CDR3 reads CSVEQGFEQYF. For the CDR3, the DNA is TGCAGCGTTGAGCAGGGTTTCGAGCAGTACTTC. V usage is TRBV29-1 and J usage is TRBJ2-7; D is perhaps TRBD1 (5 bases). From germline, CDR1 is SQVTM and CDR2 ANQGSEA. V was cut by 3 bases and J by 6 bases, with 9 bases left in between. This CDR3 has 11 amino acids.

The CDR3, as DNA: TGTGCCAGCAGTCGCGGGCCAAGGCCCCCTCATGAACTGTTTTTT. This encodes CASSRGPRPPHELFF. The chain employs TRBV3-1 (or the pseudogene TRBV3-2) and TRBJ1-4; D ambiguous. The CDR3 is 15 amino acids. CDR1 is LGHDT and CDR2 is YNNKEL in the germline V gene (reference sequence). V lost 6 bases and J 12 bases, leaving 23 bases between the germline ends.

This chain uses TRBV18 with TRBJ1-2, with 10 nucleotides matching TRBD1. The V gene's germline CDR1 is KGHSH and CDR2 LQKENI. Trimming removed 3 bases from V and 2 bases from J; junction bases left unmatched: 9. The CDR3 spans 17 residues. CDR3 protein: CASSPGRPGQGNYGYTF. The CDR3 nucleotides are TGTGCCAGCTCACCGGGACGACCGGGACAGGGGAACTATGGCTACACCTTC.